This T cell receptor (beta chain) stems from a study of identical twins. This clonotype was counted only a few times. Healthy Caucasian individuals made up all the donors. Per germline, CDR1 DFQATT and CDR2 SNEGSKA (reference sequence). This CDR3 has 15 residues. V lost 3 bases and J 3 bases, leaving 12 bases between the germline ends. TCRdb re-called the 5' RACE reads with MiXCR, one entry per CDR3 protein. The data contain around 490,000 distinct CDR3 sequences, about a fifth of them singletons. The data were also submitted as part of a second study, on yellow fever vaccine responses in identical twins. That paper notes: Reportedly, the T cell response mounted by twins to vaccine seemed partly convergent, partly personalized.

This receptor was identified in a woman under 30 in good health. The sample was CD4+ T cells sorted from blood. V gene TRBV20-1 combines with J gene TRBJ1-6, with unresolved D. This chain's CDR3 is CSARGLQSYNSPLHF. In DNA form, the CDR3 reads TGCAGTGCTAGGGGCCTACAGAGCTATAATTCACCCCTCCACTTT.